This T cell receptor (beta chain) was observed in a study of CD8+ T cells in alopecia areata. Sequencing used cDNA as its template, made by extracting RNA and reverse transcribing it. The protocol was immunoSEQ multiplex PCR, while the TCRdb copy is restricted to in-frame clones and leaves out a portion. This sample has some 160,000 clones, with approximately 65% found just once. The CDR3 spans 14 residues. V dropped 10 bases and J dropped 1 base, with 17 bases sitting between them. Germline V gene sequence: CDR1 MNHEY, CDR2 SMNVEV (reference sequence). General study points: Among the cells sequenced in scalp samples are also the resident alphabeta T cells of normal skin. Compared with normal scalp, lesional scalp had higher clonality and more expanded CD8+ clones. Mice gave a clearer picture of TCR sharing than patients did, possibly for HLA-related reasons.

The sorting of PBMCs gave CD4+ and CD8+ T cells. This clone was detected only a few times. The antigen remains undetermined. The sample consisted of CD8+ T cells sorted from blood. This receptor was identified in a human donor in good health. The rearrangement joins TRBV27 to TRBJ2-7; tentative D call: TRBD2 (5 bases). Here the CDR3 DNA reads TGTGCCACCCAAGGCGGGCGGTTATCCTACGAGCAGTACTTC. Its protein is CATQGGRLSYEQYF.